This entry lists 16 T cell receptor beta chains sequenced from one sample in a study of OX40 agonist ivuxolimab in advanced cancers. The repertoire was sequenced with immunoSEQ multiplex PCR; TCRdb's copy has only in-frame clones and lacks some. The sample includes approximately 76,000 clones, roughly nine tenths seen only once; the top ten take approximately 0.76%. The material sequenced was CD4+ or CD8+ T cells sorted from blood, taken in a trial of the OX40 agonist ivuxolimab. These TCRs come from an adult with an advanced solid tumor such as melanoma, head and neck, liver or kidney cancer.

V and J are TRBV10-1 and TRBJ2-7; tentatively, D is TRBD1 (7 bases). The CDR3 has 13 amino acids. CDR1 and CDR2 (germline): WNHNN, SYGVQD (reference sequence). Trimming took 3 bases from V and 8 from J, leaving 14 bases between them. CDR3 loop: CASSETTGRKQYF. The CDR3 DNA sequence: TGCGCCAGCAGTGAAACGACAGGGAGGAAGCAGTACTTC.

The rearrangement joins TRBV7-2 to TRBJ2-3, with 9 bases that match TRBD1. Germline loops: CDR1 SGHTA, CDR2 FQGNSA. The junction had 12 bases not matched to a gene; V was cut back by 6 bases and J by 8 bases. The CDR3 runs to 15 residues. CDR3 nucleotide sequence: TGTGCCAGCAGTCACCGGGACAGGGAGAGTGGTACGCAGTATTTT. Protein sequence: CASSHRDRESGTQYF.

This clone was seen a single time. This chain links TRBV28 with TRBJ1-1; no firm D call. Germline V CDR1 and CDR2: MDHEN, SYDVKM. Between the trimmed V and J ends, which lost 4 bases and 4 bases, there was a span of 10 bases. The CDR3 is 13 residues long. CDR3: CASSWVRSTEAFF. The CDR3 bases are TGTGCCAGCAGTTGGGTCAGGAGCACTGAAGCTTTCTTT.

This chain links TRBV5-1 with TRBJ2-7, with 9 bases aligning to TRBD1. Germline-derived CDR1 and CDR2 are SGHRS and YFSETQ. Trimming cost V 5 bases and J 7 bases; bases outside gene matches: 13. The CDR3 covers 15 residues. The CDR3 protein is CASRPGTGLTREQYF. The CDR3 bases are TGCGCCAGCAGACCGGGGACAGGGCTAACTAGGGAGCAGTACTTC.

By proportion, this clone is medium-sized. The chain employs TRBV18 and TRBJ2-5, with 10 bases matching TRBD1. CDR1 and CDR2 from the germline V gene are KGHSH and LQKENI. CDR3 length equals 13 residues. Germline trimming cut 4 bases from V and 5 bases from J; bases unmatched to any gene: 1. The CDR3 region has the DNA TGTGCCAGCTCACAGGGACAGGGGGAGACCCAGTACTTC. It is translated as CASSQGQGETQYF.

The chain links TRBV5-3 to TRBJ1-4; a possible D gene is TRBD1 (5 bases). TRBV5-3 is classed as an ORF, of uncertain function. CDR3 length: 16 amino acids. The ends were cut back, 2 bases at V and 4 bases at J, with 15 bases in the middle. The CDR3 DNA is TGTGCCAGAAGCTTAGGACACCCGAGATATAATGAAAAACTGTTTTTT. It is translated as CARSLGHPRYNEKLFF.

This rearrangement joins TRBV4-1 to TRBJ2-1; 9 positions agree with TRBD1. This CDR3 contains 15 residues. V dropped 2 bases and J dropped 9; count of bases not matched to a gene: 8. Germline V gives CDR1 MGHRA, CDR2 YSYEKL. The CDR3 loop is CASSQRETGGGEQFF. DNA of the CDR3: TGCGCCAGCAGCCAAAGGGAGACAGGGGGGGGTGAGCAGTTCTTC.

V usage is TRBV7-8 and J usage is TRBJ1-1, with no clear D. The germline V gene has CDR1 SGHVS and CDR2 FQNEAQ. The CDR3 covers 14 residues. Trimming removed 0 bases at V and 11 bases at J, with 16 bases between. The CDR3 loop reads CASSLARVPSVAFF. The DNA for the CDR3 is TGTGCCAGCAGCTTAGCGCGGGTCCCCAGTGTGGCTTTCTTT.

Only one count was recorded for this clone. The rearrangement uses TRBV30 and TRBJ2-3, with unresolved D. There are 13 residues in the CDR3. Germline V gene data show CDR1 as GTSNPN and CDR2 as SVGIG (reference sequence). The CDR3 region is CAQTGKWTDTQYF. Here the CDR3 DNA reads TGTGCGCAGACTGGGAAGTGGACAGATACGCAGTATTTT.

The chain recombines TRBV10-1 with TRBJ2-1; TRBD2 matches at 9 bases. This CDR3 has 14 residues. Per the germline V gene, CDR1 is WNHNN and CDR2 is SYGVQD (reference sequence). The V and J ends lost 5 bases and 7 bases, in that order; junction bases with no gene match: 6. CDR3 in amino acids: CASSLTREGNEQFF. The CDR3 DNA follows: TGCGCCAGCAGTCTCACGCGGGAGGGGAATGAGCAGTTCTTC.

The J gene is TRBJ1-2, the V gene TRBV7-2, with D tentatively TRBD1 (5 bases). Trimming left V 4 bases short and J 12 bases short, with 24 bases between. This CDR3 is 15 amino acids long. Germline V gives CDR1 SGHTA, CDR2 FQGNSA. The CDR3 DNA follows: TGTGCCAGCAGCTCCGCCCAACGGGACTTAGGGGTAGACACCTTC. It codes for CASSSAQRDLGVDTF.

This rearrangement joins TRBV27 to TRBJ2-5; 9 nucleotides match TRBD2. V dropped 5 bases and J dropped 8; count of bases not matched to a gene: 12. CDR3 size: 15 residues. Germline CDR1 is MNHEY and CDR2 is SMNVEV (reference sequence). The CDR3 nucleotides read TGTGCCAGCAGTCGGACTAGCGCCTCTCCGGGTACCCAGTACTTC. Translating it yields CASSRTSASPGTQYF.

V and J are TRBV18 and TRBJ2-7, with D possibly being TRBD2 (6 bases). Germline V gives CDR1 KGHSH, CDR2 LQKENI. CDR3 size: 16 residues. V was trimmed by 3 bases and J by 5 bases, leaving 20 bases between them. The CDR3: CASSPSPRIGEDEQYF. DNA of the CDR3: TGTGCCAGCTCACCGTCTCCAAGAATTGGGGAGGACGAGCAGTACTTC.

V usage is TRBV19 and J usage is TRBJ2-5, with TRBD2 matching 8 bases. J lost 2 bases, V lost 1 base, and 12 bases had no gene match. This CDR3 is built from 18 residues. Germline CDR1 reads LNHDA; CDR2 reads SQIVND (reference sequence). CDR3 bases: TGTGCCAGTAGTATAGCTAAGAGGGCTAGCGGGTTACAAGAGACCCAGTACTTC. It translates to CASSIAKRASGLQETQYF.

The V call is TRBV7-2, the J call TRBJ2-5; D might be TRBD2 (5 bases). The V and J ends lost 6 bases and 7 bases respectively, with 15 bases between them. CDR1 is SGHTA, CDR2 FQGNSA, per germline. This CDR3 is 13 amino acids long. The CDR3 region has the DNA TGTGCCAGCAGTCCGGGCCCTGGAGGGACCCAGTACTTC. It is translated as CASSPGPGGTQYF.

This chain links TRBV29-1 with TRBJ2-7; TRBD2 matches 7 bases. Trimming at V came to 5 bases and at J to 1 base, leaving 8 bases not matched to a gene. The germline CDR1 and CDR2 sequences are SQVTM and ANQGSEA. CDR3 length: 14 amino acids. CDR3 nucleotide sequence: TGCAGCGTTCGAACCCGCGGGAGTTCCTACGAGCAGTACTTC. This sequence encodes CSVRTRGSSYEQYF.